One and the same sample provided the 23 T cell receptor beta chains below, sequenced in a study of identical twins. MiXCR, applied by TCRdb to the 5' RACE reads, yields one record per CDR3 protein. The data hold just under 550,000 distinct CDR3 sequences, with 13% to 15% observed a single time. This same sample was also taken into another study, of yellow fever vaccine responses in identical twins.

Sequencing input: CD4+ T cells sorted from blood. The source of these receptors is a woman aged 18-29 years in good health.

This clonotype was picked up one time. The chain uses TRBV3-1 and TRBJ2-5; no reliable D call. The CDR3 is made up of 12 amino acids. The germline V and J ends were trimmed by 4 bases and 6 bases, with 9 bases remaining between them. The germline V gene encodes CDR1 LGHDT and CDR2 YNNKEL (reference sequence). In DNA form, the CDR3 reads TGTGCCAGCAGCCCCGGGTCGAAGACCCAGTACTTC. Protein: CASSPGSKTQYF.

This clonotype was seen a handful of times. This sequence joins TRBV20-1 and TRBJ2-5; TRBD2 aligns across 8 bases. The CDR3 runs 14 residues. Germline V lookup: CDR1 DFQATT, CDR2 SNEGSKA (reference sequence). The ends lost 7 bases at V and 5 bases at J; junction bases unmatched: 12. The CDR3 protein is CSVKGGGRGETQYF. CDR3 nucleotides: TGCAGTGTCAAGGGCGGGGGGCGCGGGGAGACCCAGTACTTC.

The chain couples TRBV27 to TRBJ2-3; unclear D gene. V lost 7 bases, J lost 6 bases, and 8 bases lay in between. The CDR3 loop spans 11 amino acids. CDR1 is MNHEY and CDR2 is SMNVEV in the germline V gene (reference sequence). CDR3 sequence: CASIEGDTQYF. CDR3 in DNA: TGTGCCAGCATAGAAGGGGATACGCAGTATTTT.

The chain links TRBV29-1 to TRBJ2-3; no clear D gene. Trimming left V 4 bases short and J 1 base short, with 6 bases between. The CDR3 runs 12 residues. Germline-derived CDR1 and CDR2 are SQVTM and ANQGSEA. The CDR3 region is CSVADGTDTQYF. The DNA of the CDR3 is TGCAGCGTTGCGGACGGCACAGATACGCAGTATTTT.

This clonotype was picked up a small number of times. This sequence joins TRBV3-1 and TRBJ2-1; D remains ambiguous. Trimming pared 1 base from V and 4 bases from J, leaving 8 bases between. Germline V lookup: CDR1 LGHDT, CDR2 YNNKEL (reference sequence). CDR3 length: 14 amino acids. CDR3 sequence (DNA): TGTGCCAGCAGCCAAGGCGCCAGATACAATGAGCAGTTCTTC. Its translation is CASSQGARYNEQFF.

This clonotype was found a few times. The V call is TRBV20-1, the J call TRBJ2-2, with TRBD1 identical over 7 bases. In germline, CDR1 is DFQATT, CDR2 SNEGSKA (reference sequence). V was clipped by 1 base and J by 7 bases; unmatched bases: 6. The CDR3 runs 14 residues. The CDR3 here is CSARGGGSYGELFF. As DNA, the CDR3 is TGCAGTGCTAGAGGAGGGGGCAGCTACGGGGAGCTGTTTTTT.

The rearrangement uses TRBV2 and TRBJ2-1, with D tentatively TRBD2 (6 bases). CDR1 is SNHLY and CDR2 is FYNNEI in the germline V gene. CDR3 length: 13 residues. Trimming cost V 1 base and J 12 bases, with 13 bases left between them. The CDR3 region is CASSEDPGGVQFF. The CDR3 nucleotides read TGTGCCAGCAGTGAAGATCCAGGAGGGGTGCAGTTCTTC. The full variable domain, with the rest looked up from reference TRBV2 and TRBJ2-1, is EPEVTQTPSHQVTQMGQEVILRCVPISNHLYFYWYRQILGQKVEFLVSFYNNEISEKSEIFDDQFSVERPDGSNFTLKIRSTKLEDSAMYFCASSEDPGGVQFFGPGTRLTVL.

A few counts support this clonotype. The V call is TRBV25-1, the J call TRBJ1-2, with TRBD1 matching over 7 bases. The junction had 7 bases not matched to a gene; V was cut back by 4 bases and J by 5 bases. CDR3 length: 14 residues. Germline V gives CDR1 MGHDK, CDR2 SYGVNS. The DNA of the CDR3 is TGTGCCAGCAGTGCGCCGGGACAGAAGTATGGCTACACCTTC. This encodes CASSAPGQKYGYTF.

Only a few counts were recorded for this clonotype. V gene TRBV24-1 combines with J gene TRBJ2-1; D might be TRBD1 (8 bases). Germline V gene data show CDR1 as KGHDR and CDR2 as SFDVKD. V lost 7 bases and J lost 1, with 13 bases in between. The CDR3 spans 15 residues. The DNA of the CDR3 is TGTGCCACCAGCTTACAGGGGGGGTCCTACAATGAGCAGTTCTTC. Its protein product is CATSLQGGSYNEQFF.

This clonotype appeared a few times. The genes are TRBV29-1 and TRBJ1-5, with D tentatively TRBD1 (5 bases). From germline, CDR1 is SQVTM and CDR2 ANQGSEA. The CDR3 sequence is 13 residues long. V was cut by 7 bases and J by 10 bases, with 20 bases left in between. CDR3 protein: CSGGGGPEEPQHF. DNA of the CDR3: TGCAGCGGTGGGGGGGGTCCAGAAGAACCCCAGCATTTT.

This clonotype was seen at least ten times. V usage is TRBV12-3 or TRBV12-4 and J usage is TRBJ2-5; 9 bases agree with TRBD2. The CDR3 spans 14 residues. The V and J ends lost 6 bases and 1 base, in that order; junction bases with no gene match: 3. The CDR3 coding sequence is TGTGCCAGCAGCCTACTAGCGGGCCAAGAGACCCAGTACTTC. This translates into CASSLLAGQETQYF.

The table lists this clonotype with a few counts. The chain recombines TRBV12-3 or TRBV12-4 with TRBJ2-5; the D gene is possibly TRBD2 (6 bases). The CDR3 totals 13 residues. The V end was cut by 3 bases, the J end by 14 bases, with 19 bases between. DNA of the CDR3: TGTGCCAGCAGTTTGAGGCTAGCGCCCCCGCCTTACTTC. Amino acid sequence: CASSLRLAPPPYF.

The chain links TRBV18 to TRBJ2-1; D could derive from TRBD1 or TRBD2 (5 bases each). This CDR3 is 21 amino acids long. Trimming removed 0 bases at V and 10 bases at J, with 34 bases between. CDR1 KGHSH and CDR2 LQKENI come from the germline V gene. The CDR3 DNA sequence: TGTGCCAGCTCACCACCGCTCTTTCACCCACTCGGGACGCCTCAGATTGAGGAGCAGTTCTTC. This codes for CASSPPLFHPLGTPQIEEQFF.

The gene calls are TRBV15 and TRBJ2-2; D gene uncertain. CDR1 and CDR2 from the germline V gene are LNHNV and YYDKDF (reference sequence). The CDR3 runs 15 residues. V lost 2 bases and J 7 bases, leaving 14 bases between the germline ends. CDR3: CATSRSLRSFGELFF. CDR3 nucleotides: TGTGCCACCAGCAGAAGTTTGAGGTCGTTCGGGGAGCTGTTTTTT.

The CDR3 loop is CASSYSWGLAGGGTQYF. The CDR3 DNA follows: TGTGCCAGCAGTTACTCATGGGGGCTAGCGGGAGGTGGGACCCAGTACTTC. V is TRBV6-5 and J is TRBJ2-5; 11 bases fit TRBD2. Germline loops: CDR1 MNHEY, CDR2 SVGAGI. The length of the CDR3 is 17 residues. V shed 0 bases, J shed 7 bases, and the junction held 10 bases outside the gene matches.

The table lists this clonotype with many counts. V is TRBV5-1 and J is TRBJ2-1; 7 nucleotides line up with TRBD2. Germline-derived CDR1 and CDR2 are SGHRS and YFSETQ. The trim removed 5 bases at V and 0 bases at J, leaving 5 bases unmatched. The CDR3 has 15 amino acids. This CDR3 reads CASSSGGSSYNEQFF. For the CDR3, the DNA is TGCGCCAGCAGTTCTGGCGGGAGCTCCTACAATGAGCAGTTCTTC.

The chain employs TRBV11-1 and TRBJ2-1; 9 bases are shared with TRBD1. The CDR3 runs 15 residues. The V gene's germline CDR1 is SGHAT and CDR2 FQDESV (reference sequence). J gave up 6 bases and V 1 base, and 4 bases lay outside the gene matches. The CDR3 coding sequence is TGTGCCAGCAGCTTAGAGGGGACAGGGCCCAATGAGCAGTTCTTC. This encodes CASSLEGTGPNEQFF.

This clonotype was observed a handful of times. This chain uses TRBV4-1 with TRBJ2-7; D unclear. Deletions cut 4 bases from V and 6 bases from J, with 19 bases between. The CDR3 totals 15 residues. CDR1 and CDR2 from the germline V gene are MGHRA and YSYEKL. The CDR3 protein is CASSPAQLLPGEQYF. CDR3 coding DNA: TGCGCCAGCAGCCCCGCACAGTTGCTACCGGGCGAGCAGTACTTC.

A few counts support this clonotype. The V gene is TRBV5-1, the J gene TRBJ2-3; tentatively, D is TRBD2 (7 bases). Trimming shortened V by 3 bases and J by 6 bases, and 17 bases separated the two germline ends. This CDR3 comprises 15 residues. CDR1 SGHRS and CDR2 YFSETQ come from the germline V gene. The CDR3 protein is CASSSGGLAADTQYF. The CDR3 DNA reads TGCGCCAGCAGCTCCGGGGGGCTAGCGGCGGATACGCAGTATTTT. Variable domain in full (rest from reference TRBV5-1 and TRBJ2-3): KAGVTQTPRYLIKTRGQQVTLSCSPISGHRSVSWYQQTPGQGLQFLFEYFSETQRNKGNFPGRFSGRQFSNSRSEMNVSTLELGDSALYLCASSSGGLAADTQYFGPGTRLTVL.

This clonotype was detected only a few times. The rearrangement joins TRBV20-1 to TRBJ2-7; 14 nucleotides align to TRBD2. The V gene end was trimmed by 2 bases and the J gene end by 2 bases; junction bases not matched to a gene: 8. Germline V CDR1 and CDR2: DFQATT, SNEGSKA (reference sequence). The length of the CDR3 is 17 residues. This CDR3 reads CSARSPGLAGVAYEQYF. CDR3 coding DNA: TGCAGTGCTAGAAGCCCGGGACTAGCGGGAGTAGCCTACGAGCAGTACTTC.

The chain uses TRBV5-1 and TRBJ2-7; D is uncertain. CDR1 and CDR2 from the germline V gene are SGHRS and YFSETQ. The germline V and J ends were trimmed by 5 bases and 2 bases, with 20 bases remaining between them. The CDR3 consists of 16 residues. The CDR3 DNA is TGCGCCAGCAGAACCCAATCCGACACCGGACCCTACGAGCAGTACTTC. As protein: CASRTQSDTGPYEQYF.

This chain's CDR3 is CASTRIGGLSPFF. The CDR3 region has the DNA TGTGCCAGCACTAGAATAGGGGGGCTCTCCCCTTTCTTT. The V gene is TRBV12-3 or TRBV12-4, the J gene TRBJ1-1, with D possibly being TRBD1 (6 bases). V was pared by 7 bases and J by 12 bases, with 21 bases between. The CDR3 totals 13 residues.

V gene TRBV5-1 combines with J gene TRBJ2-3; D is possibly TRBD2 (6 bases). Germline CDR1 is SGHRS and CDR2 is YFSETQ. The CDR3 runs to 16 residues. Between the trimmed V and J ends, which lost 3 bases and 2 bases, there was a span of 16 bases. CDR3 in amino acids: CASSSHLAAFTDTQYF. In DNA form, the CDR3 reads TGCGCCAGCAGCTCCCATTTAGCGGCATTCACAGATACGCAGTATTTT.